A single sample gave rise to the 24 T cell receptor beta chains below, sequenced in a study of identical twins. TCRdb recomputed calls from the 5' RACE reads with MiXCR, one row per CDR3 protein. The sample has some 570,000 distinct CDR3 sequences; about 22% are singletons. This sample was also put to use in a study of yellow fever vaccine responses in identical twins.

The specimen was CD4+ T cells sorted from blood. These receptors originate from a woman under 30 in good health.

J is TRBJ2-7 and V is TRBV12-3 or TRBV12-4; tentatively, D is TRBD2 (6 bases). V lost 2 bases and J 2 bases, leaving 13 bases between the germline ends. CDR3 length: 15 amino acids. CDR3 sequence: CASSLTLARTYEQYF. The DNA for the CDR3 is TGTGCCAGCAGTTTAACGCTAGCGAGAACCTACGAGCAGTACTTC.

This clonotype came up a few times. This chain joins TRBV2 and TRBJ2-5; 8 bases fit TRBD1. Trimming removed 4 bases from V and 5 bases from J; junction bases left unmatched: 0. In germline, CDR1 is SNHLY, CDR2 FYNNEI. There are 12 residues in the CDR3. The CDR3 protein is CASSGTGETQYF. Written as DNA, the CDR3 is TGTGCCAGCAGTGGGACAGGGGAGACCCAGTACTTC.

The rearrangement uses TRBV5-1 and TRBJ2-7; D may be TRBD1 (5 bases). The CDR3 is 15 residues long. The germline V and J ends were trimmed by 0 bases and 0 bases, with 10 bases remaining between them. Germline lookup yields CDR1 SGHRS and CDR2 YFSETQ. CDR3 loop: CASSLEDTTSYEQYF. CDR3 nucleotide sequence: TGCGCCAGCAGCTTGGAGGACACCACCTCCTACGAGCAGTACTTC.

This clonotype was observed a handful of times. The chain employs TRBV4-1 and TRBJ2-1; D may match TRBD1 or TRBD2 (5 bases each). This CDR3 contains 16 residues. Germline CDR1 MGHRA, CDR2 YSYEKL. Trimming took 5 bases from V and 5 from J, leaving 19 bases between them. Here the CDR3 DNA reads TGCGCCAGCAGCTCCCAGAGTTTACTGGGGGACAATGAGCAGTTCTTC. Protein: CASSSQSLLGDNEQFF.

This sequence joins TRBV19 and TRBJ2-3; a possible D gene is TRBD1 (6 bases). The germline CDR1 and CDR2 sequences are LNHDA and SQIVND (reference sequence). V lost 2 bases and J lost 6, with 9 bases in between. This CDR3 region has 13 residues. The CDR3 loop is CASSITGLDTQYF. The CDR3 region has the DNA TGTGCCAGTAGTATAACAGGGTTGGATACGCAGTATTTT. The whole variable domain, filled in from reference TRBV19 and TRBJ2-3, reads DGGITQSPKYLFRKEGQNVTLSCEQNLNHDAMYWYRQDPGQGLRLIYYSQIVNDFQKGDIAEGYSVSREKKESFPLTVTSAQKNPTAFYLCASSITGLDTQYFGPGTRLTVL.

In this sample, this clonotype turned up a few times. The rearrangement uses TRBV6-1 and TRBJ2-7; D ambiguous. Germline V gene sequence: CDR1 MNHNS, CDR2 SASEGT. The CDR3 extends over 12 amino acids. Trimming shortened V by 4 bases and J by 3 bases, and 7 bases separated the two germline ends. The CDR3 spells CASSVGSYEQYV. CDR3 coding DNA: TGTGCCAGCAGTGTGGGCAGCTACGAGCAGTACGTC.

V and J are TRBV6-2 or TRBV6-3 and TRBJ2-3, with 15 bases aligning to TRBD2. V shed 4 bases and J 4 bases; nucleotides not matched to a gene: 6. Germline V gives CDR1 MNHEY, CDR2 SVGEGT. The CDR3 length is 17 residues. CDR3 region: CASSSGLAGGGADTQYF. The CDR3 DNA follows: TGTGCCAGCAGTTCGGGACTAGCGGGAGGAGGGGCAGATACGCAGTATTTT.

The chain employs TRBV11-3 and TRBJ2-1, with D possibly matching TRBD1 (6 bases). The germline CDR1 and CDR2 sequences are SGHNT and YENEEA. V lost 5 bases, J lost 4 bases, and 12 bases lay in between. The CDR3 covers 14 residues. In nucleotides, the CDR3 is TGTGCCAGCAGCCGCCGGGACAATTACAATGAGCAGTTCTTC. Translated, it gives CASSRRDNYNEQFF.

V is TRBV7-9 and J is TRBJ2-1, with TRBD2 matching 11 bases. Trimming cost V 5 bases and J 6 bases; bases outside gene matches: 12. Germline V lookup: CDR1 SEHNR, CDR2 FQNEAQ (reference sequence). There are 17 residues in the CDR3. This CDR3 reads CASSSGLAGGVGNEQFF. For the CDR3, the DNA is TGTGCCAGCAGCAGCGGACTAGCGGGCGGGGTCGGCAATGAGCAGTTCTTC.

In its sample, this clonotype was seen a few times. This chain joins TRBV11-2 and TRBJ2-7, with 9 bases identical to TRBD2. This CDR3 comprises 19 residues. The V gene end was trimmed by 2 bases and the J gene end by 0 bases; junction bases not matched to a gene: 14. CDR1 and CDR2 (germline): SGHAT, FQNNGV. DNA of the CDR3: TGTGCCAGCAGCTTAAGGATCCGACTAGCGGCCATGAGCTCCTACGAGCAGTACTTC. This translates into CASSLRIRLAAMSSYEQYF.

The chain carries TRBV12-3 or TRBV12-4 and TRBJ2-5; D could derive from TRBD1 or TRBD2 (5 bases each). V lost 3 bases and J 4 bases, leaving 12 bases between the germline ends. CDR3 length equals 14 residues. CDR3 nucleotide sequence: TGTGCCAGCAGTTTTTTATGGGGGAGAGAGACCCAGTACTTC. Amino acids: CASSFLWGRETQYF.

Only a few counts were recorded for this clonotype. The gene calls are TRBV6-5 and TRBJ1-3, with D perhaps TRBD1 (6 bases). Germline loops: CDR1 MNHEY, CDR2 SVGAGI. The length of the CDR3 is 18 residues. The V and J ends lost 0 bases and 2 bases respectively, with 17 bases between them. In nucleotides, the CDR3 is TGTGCCAGCAGTTACTCGAATAGAGGGGGGCAGCCTGGAAACACCATATATTTT. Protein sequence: CASSYSNRGGQPGNTIYF.

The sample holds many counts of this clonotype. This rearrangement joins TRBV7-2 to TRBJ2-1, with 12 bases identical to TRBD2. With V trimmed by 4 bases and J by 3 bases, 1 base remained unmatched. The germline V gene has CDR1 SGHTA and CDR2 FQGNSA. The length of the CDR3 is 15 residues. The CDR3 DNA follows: TGTGCCAGCAGCTGGGGACTAGCGGGCTACAATGAGCAGTTCTTC. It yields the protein CASSWGLAGYNEQFF.

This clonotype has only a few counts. The CDR3 sequence: CASSPGTDSRELFF. The CDR3 nucleotides read TGTGCCAGCAGCCCCGGGACTGATAGTCGGGAGCTGTTTTTT. The V and J genes are TRBV7-3 and TRBJ2-2; D is perhaps TRBD2 (6 bases). Trimming cost V 5 bases and J 9 bases, with 16 bases left between them. Germline V gene lookup returns CDR1 SGHTA and CDR2 FQGTGA. The CDR3 loop spans 14 amino acids.

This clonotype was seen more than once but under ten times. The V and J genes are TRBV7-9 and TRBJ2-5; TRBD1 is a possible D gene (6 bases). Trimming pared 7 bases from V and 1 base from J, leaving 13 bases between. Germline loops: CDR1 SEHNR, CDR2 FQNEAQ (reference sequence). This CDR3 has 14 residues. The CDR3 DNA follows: TGTGCCAGCATCCTCAGGACAGTCCAAGAGACCCAGTACTTC. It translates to CASILRTVQETQYF.

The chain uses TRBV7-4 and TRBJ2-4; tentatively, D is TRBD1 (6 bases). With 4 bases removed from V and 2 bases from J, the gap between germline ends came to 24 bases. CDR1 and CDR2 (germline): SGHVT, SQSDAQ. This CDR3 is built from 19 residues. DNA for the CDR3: TGTGCCAGCAGCTGGGGCAGGGGACAAAACCAGGTGTCCAAAAACATTCAGTACTTC. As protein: CASSWGRGQNQVSKNIQYF.

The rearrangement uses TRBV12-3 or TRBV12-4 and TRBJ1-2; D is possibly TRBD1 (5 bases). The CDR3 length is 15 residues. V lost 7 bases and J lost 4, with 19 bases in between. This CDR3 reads CASTATADLPYGYTF. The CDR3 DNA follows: TGTGCCAGCACCGCGACAGCGGATCTCCCCTATGGCTACACCTTC.

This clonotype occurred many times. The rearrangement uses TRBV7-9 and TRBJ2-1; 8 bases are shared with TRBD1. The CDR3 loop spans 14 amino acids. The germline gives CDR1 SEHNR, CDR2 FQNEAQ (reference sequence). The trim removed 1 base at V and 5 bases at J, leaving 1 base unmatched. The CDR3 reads CASSLGQGNNEQFF. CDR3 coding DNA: TGTGCCAGCAGCTTAGGACAGGGGAACAATGAGCAGTTCTTC. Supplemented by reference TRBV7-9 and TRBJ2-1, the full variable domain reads DTGVSQNPRHKITKRGQNVTFRCDPISEHNRLYWYRQTLGQGPEFLTYFQNEAQLEKSRLLSDRFSAERPKGSFSTLEIQRTEQGDSAMYLCASSLGQGNNEQFFGPGTRLTVL.

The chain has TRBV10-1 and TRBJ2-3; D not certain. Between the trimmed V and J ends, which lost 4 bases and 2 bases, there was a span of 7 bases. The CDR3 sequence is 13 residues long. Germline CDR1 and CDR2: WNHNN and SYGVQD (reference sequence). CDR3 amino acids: CASSADDTDTQYF. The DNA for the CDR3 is TGCGCCAGCAGTGCCGACGACACAGATACGCAGTATTTT.

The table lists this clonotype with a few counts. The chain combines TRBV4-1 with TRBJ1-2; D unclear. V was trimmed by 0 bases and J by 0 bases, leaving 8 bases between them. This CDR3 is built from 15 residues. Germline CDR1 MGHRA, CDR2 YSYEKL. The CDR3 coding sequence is TGCGCCAGCAGCCAAGAGGCGACAACTAACTATGGCTACACCTTC. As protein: CASSQEATTNYGYTF.

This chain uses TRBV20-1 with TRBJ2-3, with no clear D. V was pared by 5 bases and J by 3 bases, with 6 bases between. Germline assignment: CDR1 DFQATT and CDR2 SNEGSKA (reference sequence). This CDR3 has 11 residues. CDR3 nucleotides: TGCAGTGCTTCAACAACAGATACGCAGTATTTT. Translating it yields CSASTTDTQYF.

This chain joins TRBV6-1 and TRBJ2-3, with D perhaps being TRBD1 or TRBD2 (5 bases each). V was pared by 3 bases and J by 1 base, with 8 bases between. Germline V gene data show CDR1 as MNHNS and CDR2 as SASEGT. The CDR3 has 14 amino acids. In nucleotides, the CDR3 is TGTGCCAGCAGTGACCCGGGACGCACAGATACGCAGTATTTT. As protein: CASSDPGRTDTQYF.

In nucleotides, the CDR3 is TGTGCCAGCAGCTTGCAGAGCAGCAGCTATGGCTACACCTTC. Translating it yields CASSLQSSSYGYTF. V and J are TRBV5-5 and TRBJ1-2; unclear D gene. V shed 1 base and J shed 4 bases, with 11 bases lying between them. The germline V gene has CDR1 SGHKS and CDR2 YYEKEE (reference sequence). CDR3 length: 14 residues.

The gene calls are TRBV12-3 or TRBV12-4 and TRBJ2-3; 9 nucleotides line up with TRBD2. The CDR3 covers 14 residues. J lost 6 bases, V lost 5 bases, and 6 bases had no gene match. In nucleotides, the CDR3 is TGTGCCAGCAGTATTAGCGGGAGTATCGATACGCAGTATTTT. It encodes CASSISGSIDTQYF.